Given below is one TCR beta chain in context. Random-hexamer reverse transcription was applied to about 0.45 to 1 ug RNA. TCRdb used MiXCR to reprocess the immunoSEQ multiplex PCR reads, holding one entry per CDR3 protein. The sample lists 150,000 to 200,000 distinct CDR3 sequences; approximately 95% were seen once. The CDR3 extends over 12 amino acids. Germline-derived CDR1 and CDR2 are GTSNPN and SVGIG (reference sequence). V gave up 1 base and J gave up 5 bases, with 5 bases separating them. The source of the sample is a study of CD8 T cells in Susac syndrome. Whole-study context: The sequenced Susac syndrome patients included more than five who had clinically active disease and eight or nine who were in remission.

TEMRA cells were FACS-enriched, while CD8+ and CD4+ T cells were negatively isolated. The chain links TRBV30 to TRBJ2-2, with a possible D match to TRBD1 (5 bases). The clonotype was recovered from a human donor with Susac syndrome. Specimen: CD8+ T cells from PBMCs. DNA for the CDR3: TGTGCCTGGAGTGCAGGGACCGGGGAGCTGTTTTTT. This sequence encodes CAWSAGTGELFF.